This entry describes one T cell receptor beta chain. The clone's antigen remains unknown. No clone much larger than this one lies a single base away; base qualities are absent. Receptor libraries were prepared by the immunoSEQ multiplex PCR assay. Entries here come from immuneACCESS through TCRdb and include only in-frame sequences with V and J called. Some clones fail to appear in such tables; in the studies checked, an unresolved V gene covers under half of the shortfall, and the cause of the remainder is unknown. For this sample there are about 270,000 clones; over 75% appear just once. The ten largest clones take up 13% of the sample. The data derive from a study of control samples from healthy donors and cancer patients (dated by TCRdb to about 2020). The V end loses 4 bases and the J end loses 7 bases, and a stretch of 8 bases separates them. The CDR3 starts with the cysteine, ends with the phenylalanine, and has 11 residues. The read is trimmed to its CDR3 DNA, 33 bases read in frame from base 1. CDR1 SGHRS and CDR2 YFSETQ were looked up in the germline V gene.

The specimen sequenced was PBMCs. The chain is assembled from TRBV5-1 and TRBJ1-2; tentative D gene TRBD1, with 5 bases matching. The TCR originated in a woman aged 55-70 years with lung cancer. CDR3 region: CASSLGAGYTF. Read as DNA, the sequence is TGCGCCAGCAGCCTTGGGGCTGGCTACACCTTC.